This T cell receptor beta chain was documented in a study of blood T cell repertoires in COVID-19. This CDR3 contains 17 residues. Germline CDR1 and CDR2: SGHVS and FQNEAQ. V trimming: 5 bases; J trimming: 2 bases; junction bases outside the gene matches: 13. The sample holds a few counts of this clone. This table comes from immunoSEQ multiplex PCR, and its TCRdb copy is limited to in-frame clones, with some not included. Altogether under 250,000 clones are present, 80% being singletons, with the ten largest covering less than 6%. The chain is built from TRBV7-8 and TRBJ2-3, with 7 bases lining up with TRBD2. Specimen: peripheral blood. The receptor comes from an older woman with acute or convalescent COVID-19. CDR3: CASSPQVAGDLTDTQYF. The CDR3 DNA sequence: TGTGCCAGCAGCCCTCAGGTCGCGGGAGACCTCACAGATACGCAGTATTTT.